The next 8 T cell receptor beta chains were all read from a single sample in a study of T-cell memory formation after mild COVID-19. TCRdb re-called the 5' RACE reads through MiXCR, storing one row per CDR3 protein. The sample shows hundreds of thousands of distinct CDR3 sequences, approximately 16% of them seen only once. The sequenced material came from PBMCs or a T cell subset sorted from them (not recorded which). The receptors were sampled from a man aged 18 to 29 who had mild COVID-19 (a few samples of this study predate the infection). Cell type and time point are not known.

This clonotype was observed a few times. V and J are TRBV4-3 and TRBJ1-2, with 7 bases identical to TRBD1. Germline V gene data show CDR1 as LGHNA and CDR2 as YSLEER. CDR3 size: 16 residues. The J segment lost 2 bases and the V segment lost 0 bases, leaving 6 bases of the junction unmatched. CDR3 DNA: TGCGCCAGCAGCCAAGATGCGGGACAGAACAACTATGGCTACACCTTC. As protein: CASSQDAGQNNYGYTF.

This clonotype has more than one count but fewer than ten. CDR3 region: CASSEFRGDNSPLHF. The CDR3 DNA sequence: TGTGCCAGCAGTGAATTCAGAGGGGATAATTCACCCCTCCACTTT. The chain couples TRBV25-1 to TRBJ1-6; possible D gene TRBD1, 5 bases. The CDR3 has 15 residues. V was clipped by 1 base and J by 5 bases, with 9 bases between them. Germline V gives CDR1 MGHDK, CDR2 SYGVNS.

This clonotype was recorded many times. This chain links TRBV18 with TRBJ2-3; maybe TRBD2 (5 bases). The CDR3 is 14 amino acids. Trimming cost V 8 bases and J 6 bases, with 18 bases left between them. CDR1 KGHSH and CDR2 LQKENI come from the germline V gene. This CDR3 reads CASAISGRSDTQYF. The CDR3 nucleotides are TGTGCCAGCGCAATAAGCGGCCGCTCGGATACGCAGTATTTT. The full variable domain, in which reference TRBV18 and TRBJ2-3 provide the parts outside the CDR3, is NAGVMQNPRHLVRRRGQEARLRCSPMKGHSHVYWYRQLPEEGLKFMVYLQKENIIDESGMPKERFSAEFPKEGPSILRIQQVVRGDSAAYFCASAISGRSDTQYFGPGTRLTVL.

The chain carries TRBV4-1 and TRBJ1-5; D is uncertain. CDR1 and CDR2 from the germline V gene are MGHRA and YSYEKL. Trimming left V 4 bases short and J 9 bases short, with 16 bases between. The CDR3 has 14 residues. CDR3 DNA sequence: TGCGCCAGCAGCCGGCCGGGAGGATATATGCCCCAGCATTTT. Translating it yields CASSRPGGYMPQHF.

This clonotype was recorded a few times. J is TRBJ2-1 and V is TRBV29-1, with D perhaps matching TRBD1 (6 bases). There are 15 residues in the CDR3. Per germline, CDR1 SQVTM and CDR2 ANQGSEA. Trimming removed 4 bases from V and 5 bases from J, with 18 bases in between. The CDR3 DNA reads as TGCAGCGTTGTCCGGGAACCAGGGGTCCACAATGAGCAGTTCTTC. Protein: CSVVREPGVHNEQFF.

CDR3 residues: CAISESAGGGIEQYV. CDR3 nucleotide sequence: TGTGCCATCAGTGAATCCGCCGGGGGGGGAATCGAGCAGTACGTC. The gene calls are TRBV10-3 and TRBJ2-7, with 8 positions matching TRBD2. This CDR3 contains 15 residues. Germline values: CDR1 ENHRY, CDR2 SYGVKD. The ends lost 3 bases at V and 6 bases at J; junction bases unmatched: 10.

The V call is TRBV12-3 or TRBV12-4, the J call TRBJ1-4; D is unclear. The germline V and J ends were trimmed by 6 bases and 8 bases, with 10 bases remaining between them. This CDR3 has 12 amino acids. The CDR3 DNA sequence: TGTGCCAGCAGCTTCGGGTCGGAAAAACTGTTTTTT. This gives the protein CASSFGSEKLFF.

The rearrangement links TRBV5-1 to TRBJ1-2; 7 positions match TRBD1. Per the germline V gene, CDR1 is SGHRS and CDR2 is YFSETQ. With V trimmed by 3 bases and J by 8 bases, 7 bases remained unmatched. The CDR3 consists of 13 residues. The CDR3 nucleotides are TGCGCCAGCAGCTACGACAGGGTCGCCGGCTACACCTTC. This codes for CASSYDRVAGYTF.